This T cell receptor (beta chain) was captured in a study of memory CD4+ T cells and cytomegalovirus serostatus (dated by TCRdb to about 2019). In terms of the full investigation: The cohort comprised 33 healthy Belgian adults, 9 CMV seropositive and around 25 CMV seronegative. The study sequenced CD4+ memory TCRbeta repertoires of a Belgian cohort with known cytomegalovirus serostatus to replicate a published TCR-based CMV serostatus classifier. The paper as a whole reports these results and caveats: On the Belgian cohort, the classifier based on the original framework reached a median bootstrapped AUC of approximately 0.95, with a 95% CI of 0.76-1.00. Unlike the original study, which covered naive and memory CD4+ and CD8+ populations, the Belgian study sequenced only CD4+CD45RO+ memory cells. The results were interpreted as suggesting that the CMV-associated TCR signature is mostly present in the CD4+ memory repertoire. For CMV serostatus prediction, a median bootstrapped AUC of about 0.96 was reached with the original framework, and a median bootstrapped AUC of roughly 0.9 was reached with a US-trained random forest. Of under 200 previously reported CMV-associated TCRbeta sequences, approximately 70 appeared in the CD4+ memory repertoires, each in one to five individuals.

The Quick-DNA Microprep Kit was used to extract genomic DNA from the sorted cells. Amplification of TCRbeta DNA was done with the immunoSEQ hsTCRbeta kit, following the protocol from the manufacturer. TCRbeta libraries were sequenced on an Illumina MiSeq instrument. The source study handled its data this way. Once out-of-frame sequences had been removed, a few million distinct TCRbeta sequences were left, which works out to an average of approximately 73,000 per individual. Each individual was scored using the number of roughly 150 previously reported CMV-associated TCRbeta sequences that the individual carried and the total number of productive distinct TCRbeta sequences. A beta-binomial model was reimplemented in Python, and scikit-learn random forests with default parameters were trained on data from the US cohort. Classifier performance on the Belgian cohort was summarized as median AUC with percentile confidence intervals calculated over 10,000 bootstrap iterations. TCRdb mirrors the immuneACCESS table, restricted to in-frame sequences. Some clones are absent from its copies; in checked studies, under half trace to an unresolved V gene, and the reason for the others is unknown. The DNA gave D and trimming, while V, J and clone size come from that table. This sample lists around 33,000 clones; approximately 72% were detected once. The ten largest clonotypes hold 0.63% of the sample.

Turning to this clone: What antigen it recognizes has not been identified. Per-base qualities were not stored, and no clone one base away is much larger.

A FACSAria II was used to sort memory CD4+ T cells, defined as single viable CD3+CD4+CD8-CD45RO+ cells. CMV serostatus was determined using a Roche Elecsys assay that detects serum IgG against CMV pp150, pp28, p38 and p52. Following thawing, total CD4+ T cells were enriched through positive selection using CD4 magnetic microbeads. Samples originated from another study that specifically interrogated the CD4+ T cell memory repertoire. Peripheral blood mononuclear cells were isolated and cryopreserved according to standard operating procedures, and serum was stored at -80 degrees C. CD3-PerCP (BW264/56), CD4-APC (RPA-T4), CD45RO-PE (UCHT1) and CD8-Pacific Orange (3B5) antibodies were used for staining, and non-viable cells were excluded with Sytox blue. The germline V gene specifies KGHSH as CDR1 and LQKENI as CDR2. The CDR3 measures 15 amino acids from cysteine to phenylalanine. Here the CDR3 DNA is all that survives: 45 bases in frame from base 1. V gives up 6 bases and J gives up 3 bases, and the segment between their germline ends measures 14 bases.

Sample: memory CD4+ T cells from blood. Rearrangement joined TRBV18 to TRBJ1-4; TRBD1 is a possible D gene, resting on 6 matching bases. The receptor's source is an adult in good health and CMV-seronegative. Some clones in this sample may be carry-over from other donors' samples. Here the CDR3 is given as CASSPSQGSNEKLFF. The sequence in DNA is TGTGCCAGCTCTCCATCACAGGGATCTAATGAAAAACTGTTTTTT.